The 9 T cell receptor beta chains in this list originate from one sample, sequenced in a study of blood T cells in healthy people across ages. The use of a sample-barcoded 5' primer and a J-beta primer mix characterized a second PCR of roughly 6 to 11 cycles. TCRdb redid the calling of the 5' RACE reads with MiXCR, one entry per CDR3 protein. The sample lists about 1.5 million distinct CDR3 sequences; around 40% were seen once. The specimen was blood. Receptors originate from a woman aged 18-29 years in good health.

V and J are TRBV4-3 and TRBJ1-2; the D is unclear. This CDR3 region has 13 residues. In germline, CDR1 is LGHNA, CDR2 YSLEER. With 4 bases removed from V and 4 bases from J, the gap between germline ends came to 10 bases. The CDR3 DNA follows: TGCGCCAGCAGCCGAACCGACGTCTATGGCTACACCTTC. Amino acid sequence: CASSRTDVYGYTF.

This clonotype was counted a few times. The chain has TRBV20-1 and TRBJ1-4, with D tentatively TRBD1 (5 bases). Germline CDR1 DFQATT, CDR2 SNEGSKA (reference sequence). Trimming cost V 6 bases and J 10 bases, with 18 bases left between them. CDR3 length: 13 amino acids. CDR3 sequence: CSARGGKDGKLFF. The CDR3 DNA follows: TGCAGTGCCCGCGGGGGGAAAGATGGAAAACTGTTTTTT.

This clonotype was recorded a few times. The rearrangement links TRBV29-1 to TRBJ1-1; no reliable D call. There are 13 residues in the CDR3. CDR1 and CDR2 (germline): SQVTM, ANQGSEA. V was clipped by 0 bases and J by 8 bases, with 13 bases between them. In DNA form, the CDR3 reads TGCAGCGTTGAAGATCTCGCGGTTAGGGAAGCTTTCTTT. This sequence encodes CSVEDLAVREAFF.

The chain couples TRBV28 to TRBJ2-1; 13 bases line up with TRBD2. This CDR3 region has 16 residues. Germline V CDR1 and CDR2: MDHEN, SYDVKM. After removal of 5 bases from V and 8 bases from J, the junction contained 9 bases not matched to a gene. CDR3 DNA: TGTGCCAGCAGTAGACTAGCGGGAGGTGTTCGAGATGAGCAGTTCTTC. This translates into CASSRLAGGVRDEQFF.

This clonotype was seen more than once but under ten times. The V call is TRBV20-1, the J call TRBJ2-7, with TRBD2 matching 12 bases. Per the germline V gene, CDR1 is DFQATT and CDR2 is SNEGSKA (reference sequence). The CDR3 spans 15 residues. V was pared by 1 base and J by 1 base, with 2 bases of the junction left unmatched. This CDR3 is CSARGTSGRSYEQYF. The CDR3 region has the DNA TGCAGTGCTAGAGGTACTAGCGGGAGGTCCTACGAGCAGTACTTC.

The CDR3 bases are TGCAGTGCTAGAGGGGTTAGCGGGGGCGACACCGGGGAGCTGTTTTTT. Protein product: CSARGVSGGDTGELFF. V gene TRBV20-1 combines with J gene TRBJ2-2, with 9 nucleotides matching TRBD2. Germline V gene data show CDR1 as DFQATT and CDR2 as SNEGSKA (reference sequence). The CDR3 covers 16 residues. V shed 1 base and J 3 bases; nucleotides not matched to a gene: 6.

Points on this clonotype: Because the CDR3 is missing its conserved closing phenylalanine or tryptophan, this is likely a read error. V and J are TRBV2 and TRBJ2-1; 11 bases agree with TRBD2. The CDR3 runs 16 residues. J was trimmed by 1 base and V by 4 bases; bases with no gene match: 3. Germline CDR1 and CDR2: SNHLY and FYNNEI. The CDR3 reads CASSVLAGVSYNEQFL. For the CDR3, the DNA is TGTGCCAGCAGTGTACTAGCGGGGGTATCCTACAATGAGCAGTTCTTA.

The chain joins TRBV5-5 to TRBJ2-5; 10 positions agree with TRBD2. The CDR3 consists of 15 residues. Germline values: CDR1 SGHKS, CDR2 YYEKEE (reference sequence). V was pared by 0 bases and J by 5 bases, with 4 bases of the junction left unmatched. The CDR3 bases are TGTGCCAGCAGCTTGGAGGGACTAGCGTTGGAGACCCAGTACTTC. It is translated as CASSLEGLALETQYF. Full variable domain (rest looked up from reference TRBV5-5 and TRBJ2-5): DAGVTQSPTHLIKTRGQQVTLRCSPISGHKSVSWYQQVLGQGPQFIFQYYEKEERGRGNFPDRFSARQFPNYSSELNVNALLLGDSALYLCASSLEGLALETQYFGPGTRLLVL.

The chain uses TRBV7-8 and TRBJ1-5, with TRBD1 matching 7 bases. This CDR3 has 16 residues. Germline CDR1 SGHVS, CDR2 FQNEAQ. With 1 base clipped from V and 5 bases from J, the junction kept 8 bases outside the gene matches. The DNA for the CDR3 is TGTGCCAGCAGCTTAGGGCAGGGGGGGACCCATCAGCCCCAGCATTTT. Translating it yields CASSLGQGGTHQPQHF.